This is a list of T cell receptor beta chains from one sample in a study of T cells after yellow fever vaccination. TCRdb recomputed calls from the 5' RACE reads with MiXCR, one row per CDR3 protein. Of approximately 300,000 distinct CDR3 sequences in the sample, around 7% were seen once. Sequencing used PBMCs, obtained roughly 45 days after the first yellow fever vaccination. These receptors were taken from a man younger than 30 who received the YFV17D yellow fever vaccine. Each CDR3 is given with its conserved first and last residue. D genes are given only for firm matches. Rows give clone size only sometimes, using once, few, many, or a class for an expanded clone.

TRBD1	-	TRBJ1-5	TRBV20-1	CSAVRDRAGDQPQHF	TGCAGTGCGGTCCGGGACAGGGCGGGGGATCAGCCCCAGCATTTT
-	-	TRBJ2-5	TRBV7-3	CASSQGHQETQYF	TGTGCCAGCAGCCAAGGACACCAAGAGACCCAGTACTTC
-	-	TRBJ2-2	TRBV6-5	CASSSTGENTGELFF	TGTGCCAGCAGTTCGACCGGGGAGAACACCGGGGAGCTGTTTTTT
TRBD2	few	TRBJ2-3	TRBV7-2	CASSRGLAGLTDTQYF	TGTGCCAGCAGCCGGGGACTAGCGGGATTAACAGATACGCAGTATTTT
TRBD1	-	TRBJ1-5	TRBV15	CATSRDKGAGQPQHF	TGTGCCACCAGCAGAGATAAGGGGGCGGGGCAGCCCCAGCATTTT
-	few	TRBJ1-2	TRBV20-1	CSARVTGSNGYTF	TGCAGTGCTAGAGTAACAGGGAGTAATGGCTACACCTTC
-	many	TRBJ2-3	TRBV4-3	CASSEQSPHQADTQYF	TGCGCCAGCAGCGAACAGAGCCCTCATCAAGCTGATACGCAGTATTTT
TRBD1	-	TRBJ2-1	TRBV7-2	CASSVGQGRGEQFF	TGTGCCAGCAGCGTCGGACAGGGGCGAGGTGAGCAGTTCTTC
-	-	TRBJ2-7	TRBV6-5	CASSYTGSAYEQYF	TGTGCCAGCAGTTACACGGGGAGTGCCTACGAGCAGTACTTC
-	few	TRBJ2-5	TRBV5-4	CASSRGGVRGTQYF	TGTGCCAGCAGCAGGGGGGGCGTCCGTGGAACCCAGTACTTC
-	few	TRBJ1-5	TRBV2	CAVQRGGGSNQPQHF	TGTGCCGTCCAACGAGGGGGTGGGAGCAATCAGCCCCAGCATTTT
-	few	TRBJ2-4	TRBV28	CASRGFWAGAKNIQYF	TGTGCCAGCAGAGGATTTTGGGCGGGGGCCAAAAACATTCAGTACTTC
-	-	TRBJ2-2	TRBV4-3	CASSQVGRAKGRELFF	TGCGCCAGCAGCCAAGTTGGGCGGGCCAAGGGCCGGGAGCTGTTTTTT
-	few	TRBJ2-1	TRBV20-1	CSASSSQGYAYNEQFF	TGCAGTGCTAGCTCCTCGCAGGGGTATGCCTACAATGAGCAGTTCTTC
-	-	TRBJ1-1	TRBV15	CATSILEGLEAFF	TGTGCCACCAGCATACTGGAGGGGCTTGAAGCTTTCTTT
-	few	TRBJ1-5	TRBV6-2/TRBV6-3	CASSYSTGSGQPQHF	TGTGCCAGCAGTTACTCAACAGGGTCGGGTCAGCCCCAGCATTTT
TRBD1	few	TRBJ2-1	TRBV2	CASSASTGTNEQFF	TGTGCCAGCAGTGCGTCGACAGGGACCAATGAGCAGTTCTTC
-	-	TRBJ1-5	TRBV6-5	CASSYSLPGSDSNQPQHF	TGTGCCAGCAGTTACTCACTACCTGGCAGCGATAGCAATCAGCCCCAGCATTTT
TRBD1	many	TRBJ2-7	TRBV2	CASTEQGGEQYF	TGTGCCAGCACAGAACAGGGGGGCGAGCAGTACTTC
-	many	TRBJ1-2	TRBV7-9	CASSLEGRDGYTF	TGTGCCAGCAGCTTAGAAGGGAGGGATGGCTACACCTTC
TRBD2	-	TRBJ2-3	TRBV27	CASSRTSGAGTQYF	TGTGCCAGCAGTCGGACTAGCGGTGCAGGGACGCAGTATTTT
-	many	TRBJ2-3	TRBV11-2	CASSSYTQYF	TGTGCCAGCAGCTCCTATACGCAGTATTTT
TRBD2	few	TRBJ2-4	TRBV7-8	CASREGEGNIQYF	TGTGCCAGTCGGGAGGGAGAAGGAAACATTCAGTACTTC
-	few	TRBJ2-2	TRBV15	CATSRRTAGNTGELFF	TGTGCCACCAGCAGAAGGACAGCCGGGAACACCGGGGAGCTGTTTTTT
-	many	TRBJ2-2	TRBV9	CASSGRTGTGELFF	TGTGCCAGCAGCGGAAGGACTGGCACCGGGGAGCTGTTTTTT
-	few	TRBJ2-7	TRBV19	CASSPGLVNYYEQYF	TGTGCCAGTAGTCCAGGGTTAGTAAACTACTACGAGCAGTACTTC
-	few	TRBJ1-3	TRBV18	CASSPRERGNTIYF	TGTGCCAGCTCACCACGGGAACGCGGAAACACCATATATTTT
-	many	TRBJ1-6	TRBV4-3	CASSQDQTLRYSGPLHF	TGCGCCAGCAGCCAGGACCAGACCCTACGCTACTCGGGGCCCCTCCACTTT
TRBD1	-	TRBJ2-3	TRBV5-1	CASSDRTGTLDTQYF	TGCGCCAGCAGCGACCGGACAGGGACCTTGGATACGCAGTATTTT
-	few	TRBJ1-1	TRBV5-1	CASSLEPGLNTEAFF	TGCGCCAGCAGCTTGGAGCCAGGCCTGAACACTGAAGCTTTCTTT
-	-	TRBJ1-1	TRBV2	CASTNRSPNTEAFF	TGTGCCAGCACAAACAGGAGCCCGAACACTGAAGCTTTCTTT
TRBD1	-	TRBJ1-6	TRBV7-2	CASSFWDRASPLHF	TGTGCCAGCAGCTTTTGGGACAGGGCTTCACCCCTCCACTTT
-	-	TRBJ2-7	TRBV12-3/TRBV12-4	CASSPQVYEQYF	TGTGCCAGCAGCCCTCAAGTCTACGAGCAGTACTTC
-	-	TRBJ2-7	TRBV4-3	CASSQDQGTYEQYF	TGCGCCAGCAGCCAAGATCAAGGGACCTACGAGCAGTACTTC
-	many	TRBJ2-2	TRBV5-6	CASSWAPTGELFF	TGTGCCAGCAGCTGGGCCCCGACCGGGGAGCTGTTTTTT
-	few	TRBJ2-1	TRBV19	CASSIGRLGGEQFF	TGTGCCAGTAGTATAGGCCGCCTCGGCGGTGAGCAGTTCTTC
TRBD2	many	TRBJ2-3	TRBV20-1	CSASPRLAGVSTDTQYF	TGCAGTGCTTCCCCCCGACTAGCGGGGGTTAGCACAGATACGCAGTATTTT
-	few	TRBJ1-2	TRBV3-1	CASSRWGVLLYGYTF	TGTGCCAGCAGCCGATGGGGGGTATTACTCTATGGCTACACCTTC
TRBD1	many	TRBJ1-3	TRBV10-3	CAIRGTDSGNTIYF	TGTGCCATCAGGGGGACAGACTCTGGAAACACCATATATTTT
TRBD2	many	TRBJ2-1	TRBV20-1	CSASLPAGGTNEQFF	TGCAGTGCTAGCTTGCCAGCGGGGGGAACAAATGAGCAGTTCTTC
TRBD1	few	TRBJ1-4	TRBV20-1	CSAREAYTGDGEKLFF	TGCAGTGCTAGAGAGGCCTATACAGGGGATGGTGAAAAACTGTTTTTT
-	few	TRBJ2-1	TRBV5-1	CASSVSGPNNEQFF	TGCGCCAGCAGCGTCAGCGGGCCGAACAATGAGCAGTTCTTC
-	-	TRBJ1-3	TRBV21-1	CASSKGCESGGTGNTIYF	TGTGCCAGCAGCAAAGGGTGTGAATCGGGCGGCACTGGAAACACCATATATTTT
TRBD1	many	TRBJ1-5	TRBV12-3/TRBV12-4	CASSPGTGVQPQHF	TGTGCCAGCAGTCCAGGGACAGGGGTTCAGCCCCAGCATTTT
TRBD1	-	TRBJ1-1	TRBV11-2	CASSPRTGVTEAFF	TGTGCCAGCAGCCCGCGGACAGGGGTCACTGAAGCTTTCTTT
-	many	TRBJ1-5	TRBV15	CATSRGGIQPQHF	TGTGCCACCAGCAGGGGGGGGATCCAGCCCCAGCATTTT
TRBD1	few	TRBJ1-2	TRBV7-2	CASSSQPGQGRGYTF	TGTGCCAGCAGCTCCCAGCCGGGACAGGGGCGGGGCTACACCTTC
TRBD1	-	TRBJ2-3	TRBV7-3	CASSSTGGDTDTQYF	TGTGCCAGCAGCTCAACAGGGGGCGACACAGATACGCAGTATTTT
-	many	TRBJ2-3	TRBV27	CASSFTVLDTQYF	TGTGCCAGCAGTTTCACGGTTCTGGATACGCAGTATTTT
-	-	TRBJ2-3	TRBV11-2	CASSPAISTDTQYF	TGTGCCAGCAGCCCGGCTATAAGCACAGATACGCAGTATTTT
-	-	TRBJ1-1	TRBV9	CASSPQEGGPEAFF	TGTGCCAGCAGCCCCCAGGAAGGAGGACCTGAAGCTTTCTTT
-	-	TRBJ2-6	TRBV19	CASSSTGRSGANVLTF	TGTGCCAGTAGTTCCACAGGCCGATCTGGGGCCAACGTCCTGACTTTC
-	few	TRBJ1-1	TRBV13	CASSSGPRWGLTEAFF	TGTGCCAGCAGTTCCGGGCCCCGATGGGGGCTCACTGAAGCTTTCTTT
TRBD2	few	TRBJ2-1	TRBV5-1	CASSLASLLGTSGVVNEQFF	TGCGCCAGCAGCTTGGCAAGCTTACTAGGGACTAGCGGGGTAGTCAATGAGCAGTTCTTC
TRBD2	-	TRBJ2-2	TRBV5-4	CASSLELAGGTGELFF	TGTGCCAGCAGCTTGGAACTAGCGGGGGGAACCGGGGAGCTGTTTTTT